Sequencing of this T cell receptor (beta chain) was carried out in a study of cytomegalovirus exposure and HLA in healthy donors. Study results and caveats: It was reported in a later analysis that an Asian-associated ancestry cluster showed fewer N-insertions than the approximately 670-donor mean. TCR beta V- and J-gene trimming, according to a later analysis, was linked to a missense DCLRE1C variant.

A word on this clone: Its antigen is not identified.

Primers for the PCR totalled 60 Vbeta and 13 Jbeta. TCRdb keeps only in-frame clones here, not all; method: immunoSEQ multiplex PCR. In the table there are 150,000 to 200,000 clones, around 72% of which are singletons. Unrecorded immune exposure was likely among donors, who were nominally healthy when sampled. The TCR sequence derives from a woman between 40 and 55 years old in good health and CMV-seropositive. The sequenced sample was PBMCs.

The CDR3 here is CASSSQETQYF. The DNA for the CDR3 is TGCGCCAGCAGCTCACAAGAGACCCAGTACTTC. The chain is built from TRBV5-1 and TRBJ2-5; no clear D gene. The CDR3 length is 11 residues. Looked up from germline, CDR1 is SGHRS and CDR2 is YFSETQ. Between the trimmed V and J ends, which lost 3 bases and 2 bases, there was a span of 2 bases.